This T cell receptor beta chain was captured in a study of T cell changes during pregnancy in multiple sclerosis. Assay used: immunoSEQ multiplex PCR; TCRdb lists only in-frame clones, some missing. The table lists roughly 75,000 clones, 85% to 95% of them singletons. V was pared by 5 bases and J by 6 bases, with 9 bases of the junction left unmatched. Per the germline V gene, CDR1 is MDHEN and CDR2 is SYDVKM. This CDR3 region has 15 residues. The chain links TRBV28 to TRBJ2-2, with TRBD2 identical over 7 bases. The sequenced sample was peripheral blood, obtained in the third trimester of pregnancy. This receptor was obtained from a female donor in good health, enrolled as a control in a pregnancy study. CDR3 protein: CASSGVGEGAGELFF. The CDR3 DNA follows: TGTGCCAGCAGTGGGGTGGGGGAGGGCGCCGGGGAGCTGTTTTTT.